This record concerns one TCR beta chain sequence. Sequence at one end of the junction differs from germline and may be a read error. Only CD45RO-negative cells positively selected for CCR7 counted as naive CD8 cells, so terminally differentiated effector memory CD45RA+ cells were excluded. The CDR3 extends over 14 amino acids. CDR1 is SGHNT, CDR2 YENEEA, per germline. This record comes from a study of shared clonotypes between healthy human individuals. The assay ran at deep level. The authors split each subset's genomic DNA evenly across several immunoSEQ plates. Profiling relied on immunoSEQ multiplex PCR, and the TCRdb table lists in-frame clones only, not all of them. The sample includes roughly 2,000,000 clones, 80% to 95% of them seen just once.

V is TRBV11-3 and J is TRBJ2-5; 8 positions agree with TRBD1. The sequenced sample consisted of naive CD8+ T cells from PBMCs. This clonotype was sampled from a man between 18 and 35 years old in good health. Some clones in this sample may be carry-over from other donors' samples. The CDR3 DNA reads TGTGCCAGCAGCCTAGACAGGGGACAAGAGACCCAGTACTTC. This gives the protein CASSLDRGQETQYF. Full variable domain (remainder filled in from reference TRBV11-3 and TRBJ2-5): EAGVVQSPRYKIIEKKQPVAFWCNPISGHNTLYWYLQNLGQGPELLIRYENEEAVDDSQLPKDRFSAERLKGVDSTLKIQPAELGDSAVYLCASSLDRGQETQYFGPGTRLLVL.